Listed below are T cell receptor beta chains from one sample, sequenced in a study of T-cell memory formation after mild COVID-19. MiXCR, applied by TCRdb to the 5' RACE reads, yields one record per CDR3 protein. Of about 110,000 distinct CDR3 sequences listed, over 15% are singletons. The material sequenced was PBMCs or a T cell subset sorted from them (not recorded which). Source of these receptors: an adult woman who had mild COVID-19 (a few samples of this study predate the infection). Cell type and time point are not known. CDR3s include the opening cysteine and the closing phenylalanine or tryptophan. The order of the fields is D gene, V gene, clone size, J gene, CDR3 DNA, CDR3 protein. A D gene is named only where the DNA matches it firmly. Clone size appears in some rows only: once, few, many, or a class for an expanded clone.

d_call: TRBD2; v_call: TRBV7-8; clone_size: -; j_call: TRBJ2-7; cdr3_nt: TGTGCCAGCAGATCGCTAGCGGGAGGTTACGAGCAGTACTTC; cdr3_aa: CASRSLAGGYEQYF
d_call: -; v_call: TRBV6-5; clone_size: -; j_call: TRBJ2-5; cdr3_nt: TGTGCCAGCAGCGGGACACCCCAAGAGACCCAGTACTTC; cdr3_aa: CASSGTPQETQYF
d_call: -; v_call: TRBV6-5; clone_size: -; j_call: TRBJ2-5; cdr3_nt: TGTGCCAGCAGCCCCGGGCCAGGGCGGGGGCCCCAAGAGACCCAGTACTTC; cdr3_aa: CASSPGPGRGPQETQYF
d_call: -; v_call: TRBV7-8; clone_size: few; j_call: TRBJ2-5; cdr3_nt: TGTGCCAGCAGCTTAGGAGGGGACTACCAAGAGACCCAGTACTTC; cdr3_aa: CASSLGGDYQETQYF
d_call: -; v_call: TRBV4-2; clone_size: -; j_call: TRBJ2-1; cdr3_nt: TGTGCCAGCAGCCTCGGGGGTCGTGGAGATGAGCAGTTCTTC; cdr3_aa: CASSLGGRGDEQFF
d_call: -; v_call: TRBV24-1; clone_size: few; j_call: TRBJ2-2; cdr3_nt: TGTGCCACCAGTGATTGGGAAGGGACCGGGGAGCTGTTTTTT; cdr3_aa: CATSDWEGTGELFF
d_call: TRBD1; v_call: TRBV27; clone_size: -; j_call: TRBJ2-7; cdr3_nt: TGTGCCAGCAGTTCACTCCTTGGACAGGGATACGAGCAGTACTTC; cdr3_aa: CASSSLLGQGYEQYF
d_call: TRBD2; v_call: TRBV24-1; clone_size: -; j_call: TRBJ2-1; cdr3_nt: TGTGCCACCAGTGATTTTCGCACTAGCGGAGACAATGAGCAGTTCTTC; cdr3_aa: CATSDFRTSGDNEQFF
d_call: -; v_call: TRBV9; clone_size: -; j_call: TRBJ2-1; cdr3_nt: TGTGCCAGCAGCGTAGAGGCGTACAATGAGCAGTTCTTC; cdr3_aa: CASSVEAYNEQFF
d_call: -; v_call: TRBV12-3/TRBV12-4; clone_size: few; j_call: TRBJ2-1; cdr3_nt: TGTGCCAGCAGTTTGAGCAGCATGGACCCATTCGGGTTCTTC; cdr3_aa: CASSLSSMDPFGFF
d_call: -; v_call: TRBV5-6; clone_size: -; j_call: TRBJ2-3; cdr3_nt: TGTGCCAGCAGCCATCAGGGGCCCTTGGGCACAGATACGCAGTATTTT; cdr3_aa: CASSHQGPLGTDTQYF
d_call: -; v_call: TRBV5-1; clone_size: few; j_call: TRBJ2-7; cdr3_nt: TGCGCCAGCAGCGGAGAGTCTTCCTACGAGCAGTACTTC; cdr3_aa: CASSGESSYEQYF